Shown below are 17 T cell receptor beta chains from a single sample sequenced in a study of beta chain features in type 1 diabetes. Expressed TCRB transcripts were sequenced, since all the RNA that had been isolated was reverse transcribed. This table comes from immunoSEQ multiplex PCR, and its TCRdb copy is limited to in-frame clones, with some not included. The sample contains roughly 400,000 clones, around 14% of which appear only once. Sample: naive CD4+ T cells from blood. The receptors derive from a man aged 25-45 years in good health.

The chain recombines TRBV9 with TRBJ1-3; the match to TRBD1 covers 9 bases. Per germline, CDR1 SGDLS and CDR2 YYNGEE. This CDR3 contains 16 residues. With V trimmed by 5 bases and J by 1 base, 7 bases remained unmatched. CDR3 nucleotides: TGTGCCAGCAGTTTCCAGGACAGGGGTTCTGGAAACACCATATATTTT. Protein product: CASSFQDRGSGNTIYF.

The J gene is TRBJ1-4, the V gene TRBV7-3, with 8 bases fitting TRBD1. The CDR3 sequence is 15 residues long. V gave up 5 bases and J gave up 8 bases; unmatched junction bases: 10. Germline values: CDR1 SGHTA, CDR2 FQGTGA. DNA for the CDR3: TGTGCCAGCAGCCTTAGCGGGACAGGAGACGAAAAACTGTTTTTT. It encodes CASSLSGTGDEKLFF.

The chain joins TRBV5-6 to TRBJ2-3; 9 nucleotides line up with TRBD2. Unmatched junction bases numbered 2, after V lost 2 bases and J lost 1 base. The CDR3 loop spans 15 amino acids. From germline, CDR1 is SGHDT and CDR2 YYEEEE. In DNA form, the CDR3 reads TGTGCCAGCAGCTTTGCTAGCGGGGGCACAGATACGCAGTATTTT. The encoded protein is CASSFASGGTDTQYF.

V is TRBV27 and J is TRBJ1-2; 10 bases agree with TRBD1. The ends lost 5 bases at V and 7 bases at J; junction bases unmatched: 7. This CDR3 has 14 residues. Germline lookup yields CDR1 MNHEY and CDR2 SMNVEV (reference sequence). CDR3 sequence reads: CASSPRQGAPGYTF. CDR3 DNA sequence: TGTGCCAGCAGTCCGCGACAGGGGGCTCCTGGCTACACCTTC.

The rearrangement links TRBV7-2 to TRBJ2-7, with D possibly being TRBD2 (5 bases). The CDR3 extends over 16 amino acids. The V end was cut by 2 bases, the J end by 2 bases, with 16 bases between. Germline lookup yields CDR1 SGHTA and CDR2 FQGNSA. The CDR3: CASSLWQRRTTYEQYV. The DNA of the CDR3 is TGTGCCAGCAGCTTATGGCAGCGGAGAACAACCTACGAGCAGTACGTC.

The chain joins TRBV2 to TRBJ2-7, with D perhaps TRBD1 (5 bases). The CDR3 is 17 residues long. With 5 bases removed from V and 2 bases from J, the gap between germline ends came to 22 bases. Germline CDR1 SNHLY, CDR2 FYNNEI. This CDR3 reads CASSFPTDSLRTYEQYV. CDR3 sequence (DNA): TGTGCCAGCAGTTTCCCTACCGACAGTCTGCGAACCTACGAGCAGTACGTC.

This clone was found a few times. V is TRBV28 and J is TRBJ2-7; 14 nucleotides match TRBD2. After removal of 6 bases from V and 7 bases from J, the junction contained 8 bases not matched to a gene. Germline V gives CDR1 MDHEN, CDR2 SYDVKM. The CDR3 is 15 residues long. CDR3 bases: TGTGCCAGCAGAGGACTAGCGGGAGGAGCGGGGGAGCAGTACGTC. It codes for CASRGLAGGAGEQYV.

The chain combines TRBV5-1 with TRBJ2-1; 14 nucleotides align to TRBD2. Germline CDR1 reads SGHRS; CDR2 reads YFSETQ. This CDR3 contains 15 residues. V lost 4 bases and J lost 10; bases outside the gene matches: 7. This CDR3 is CASSQGLAGVEEQFF. CDR3 coding DNA: TGCGCCAGCAGCCAGGGACTAGCGGGAGTAGAGGAGCAGTTCTTC.

This chain uses TRBV2 with TRBJ2-7; D might be TRBD1 or TRBD2, each matching 5 bases. Germline values: CDR1 SNHLY, CDR2 FYNNEI. The CDR3 has 18 residues. Trimming shortened V by 1 base and J by 7 bases, and 26 bases separated the two germline ends. Written as DNA, the CDR3 is TGTGCCAGCAGTGAAGGAGGGTGGGTCACGACAGCCTCGGGAGAGCAGTACTTC. Protein sequence: CASSEGGWVTTASGEQYF.

This clone was seen more than once but under ten times. The same CDR3 also results from other DNA sequences found in this sample. This chain connects TRBV7-2 to TRBJ2-3; D remains ambiguous. CDR1 SGHTA and CDR2 FQGNSA come from the germline V gene. Deletions cut 3 bases from V and 6 bases from J, with 7 bases between. The CDR3 runs to 12 residues. CDR3 nucleotides: TGTGCCAGCAGCTTGAGCGCCGATACGCAGTATTTT. Translation: CASSLSADTQYF.

The gene calls are TRBV5-4 and TRBJ2-4, with D tentatively TRBD1 (6 bases). This CDR3 comprises 14 residues. Deletions cut 4 bases from V and 1 base from J, with 9 bases between. The V gene's germline CDR1 is SGHNT and CDR2 YYREEE (reference sequence). The CDR3 sequence is CASSQQGAKNIQYF. In nucleotides, the CDR3 is TGTGCCAGCAGCCAACAGGGCGCCAAAAACATTCAGTACTTC.

The genes are TRBV7-2 and TRBJ2-7; D is unclear. This CDR3 is built from 13 residues. Trimming stripped 1 base from V and 4 bases from J, with 8 bases between. CDR1 is SGHTA and CDR2 is FQGNSA in the germline V gene. CDR3 DNA sequence: TGTGCCAGCAGCTTAGAACGACGGTACGAGCAGTACTTC. It translates to CASSLERRYEQYF.

The chain employs TRBV2 and TRBJ2-7; D ambiguous. The V end was cut by 3 bases, the J end by 2 bases, with 5 bases between. CDR3 length: 12 residues. Germline lookup yields CDR1 SNHLY and CDR2 FYNNEI. This chain's CDR3 is CASSETTYEQYF. In DNA, the CDR3 is TGTGCCAGCAGTGAGACGACCTACGAGCAGTACTTC.

This sequence joins TRBV30 and TRBJ2-3, with 7 bases lining up with TRBD2. CDR3 length: 13 amino acids. The germline CDR1 and CDR2 sequences are GTSNPN and SVGIG (reference sequence). V shed 3 bases and J 1 base; nucleotides not matched to a gene: 1. CDR3 DNA sequence: TGTGCCTGGAGGCTAGCGGGCACAGATACGCAGTATTTT. Residues: CAWRLAGTDTQYF.

A few counts support this clone. The chain uses TRBV29-1 and TRBJ1-1; D possibly corresponds to TRBD1 (6 bases). This CDR3 spans 10 amino acids. From germline, CDR1 is SQVTM and CDR2 ANQGSEA. V was shortened by 8 bases and J by 11 bases, with 15 bases between the two germline ends. The CDR3 here is CSYGRGMAFF. CDR3 DNA sequence: TGCAGCTATGGGAGGGGGATGGCTTTCTTT.

This chain connects TRBV5-1 to TRBJ2-1, with 7 bases lining up with TRBD2. The CDR3 is 16 residues long. V gave up 0 bases and J gave up 5 bases; unmatched junction bases: 8. The germline V gene encodes CDR1 SGHRS and CDR2 YFSETQ. For the CDR3, the DNA is TGCGCCAGCAGCTTGGCCAGGCGGGAGATAAACAATGAGCAGTTCTTC. Its protein product is CASSLARREINNEQFF.

The chain recombines TRBV6-5 with TRBJ2-7, with D possibly matching TRBD2 (6 bases). Germline lookup yields CDR1 MNHEY and CDR2 SVGAGI. The CDR3 sequence is 16 residues long. With 0 bases removed from V and 3 bases from J, the gap between germline ends came to 15 bases. CDR3 DNA sequence: TGTGCCAGCAGTTACTCTACGACATGCGGGGTCTACGAGCAGTACGTC. This encodes CASSYSTTCGVYEQYV.